These 20 T cell receptor beta chains originate from one sample sequenced in a study of CD8 T cells in Susac syndrome. Reverse transcription of roughly 0.5 to 1 ug RNA was carried out with random hexamers. TCRdb processed the immunoSEQ multiplex PCR reads anew with MiXCR; each CDR3 protein has one entry. The profile shows tens of thousands of distinct CDR3 sequences, over 85% of them singletons. Sequences were obtained from CD8+ T cells from PBMCs. The receptors here all came from a human donor with Susac syndrome.

The chain is built from TRBV7-9 and TRBJ1-2; 7 nucleotides line up with TRBD1. Germline V CDR1 and CDR2: SEHNR, FQNEAQ (reference sequence). The CDR3 is made up of 14 amino acids. The junction had 7 bases not matched to a gene; V was cut back by 5 bases and J by 4 bases. Written as DNA, the CDR3 is TGTGCCAGCAGCGGGAGACAGGGATCCTATGGCTACACCTTC. Protein product: CASSGRQGSYGYTF.

The chain couples TRBV19 to TRBJ1-5; D is perhaps TRBD1 (6 bases). The length of the CDR3 is 13 residues. Trimming shortened V by 4 bases and J by 7 bases, and 11 bases separated the two germline ends. Germline assignment: CDR1 LNHDA and CDR2 SQIVND (reference sequence). The CDR3 is CASSSQGRQPQHF. The CDR3 DNA reads as TGTGCCAGTAGTAGTCAGGGGAGGCAGCCCCAGCATTTT.

The chain links TRBV9 to TRBJ2-1; the D gene is possibly TRBD2 (6 bases). From germline, CDR1 is SGDLS and CDR2 YYNGEE. This CDR3 region has 18 residues. The V gene lost 3 bases and the J gene lost 0 bases, with 19 bases spanning the gap. The CDR3 is CASSAGGGLESSYNEQFF. The CDR3 region has the DNA TGTGCCAGCAGCGCCGGGGGTGGACTTGAGAGCTCCTACAATGAGCAGTTCTTC.

This clonotype was seen once. The genes are TRBV29-1 and TRBJ1-2; D is perhaps TRBD1 (5 bases). The germline gives CDR1 SQVTM, CDR2 ANQGSEA. This CDR3 comprises 13 residues. V was trimmed by 7 bases and J by 1 base, leaving 13 bases between them. CDR3 DNA: TGCAGCGCCACTATCGACAGTAACTATGGCTACACCTTC. Protein sequence: CSATIDSNYGYTF.

The genes are TRBV20-1 and TRBJ2-7, with 7 bases lining up with TRBD2. Trimming took 2 bases from V and 3 from J; bases not matched to a gene: 7. The CDR3 loop spans 14 amino acids. The germline gives CDR1 DFQATT, CDR2 SNEGSKA (reference sequence). CDR3 sequence reads: CSARNPSGIYEQYF. The CDR3 coding sequence is TGCAGTGCTAGAAACCCTAGCGGTATCTACGAGCAGTACTTC.

The V gene is TRBV19, the J gene TRBJ2-1; D might be TRBD1 (5 bases). The CDR3 contains 14 residues. V dropped 8 bases and J dropped 4 bases, with 15 bases sitting between them. Germline V gene data show CDR1 as LNHDA and CDR2 as SQIVND (reference sequence). DNA for the CDR3: TGTGCCAGTGAAGGACAAGAGGATTACAATGAGCAGTTCTTC. Translated: CASEGQEDYNEQFF.

V and J are TRBV18 and TRBJ2-5, with D perhaps being TRBD1 or TRBD2 (5 bases each). Germline V lookup: CDR1 KGHSH, CDR2 LQKENI. The V and J ends lost 0 bases and 2 bases respectively, with 13 bases between them. The CDR3 has 16 amino acids. CDR3 region: CASSPPVSGRQETQYF. CDR3 bases: TGTGCCAGCTCACCACCGGTCTCGGGGCGACAAGAGACCCAGTACTTC.

The V call is TRBV18, the J call TRBJ2-7; D is perhaps TRBD1 or TRBD2 (5 bases each). Germline V gene sequence: CDR1 KGHSH, CDR2 LQKENI. This CDR3 contains 15 residues. V shed 0 bases and J shed 3 bases, with 12 bases lying between them. CDR3 protein: CASSPPAGTDYEQYF. CDR3 sequence (DNA): TGTGCCAGCTCACCACCGGCCGGGACGGACTACGAGCAGTACTTC.

The chain has TRBV5-4 and TRBJ2-1; D gene uncertain. Trimming stripped 2 bases from V and 0 bases from J, with 12 bases between. CDR1 and CDR2 (germline): SGHNT, YYREEE (reference sequence). The CDR3 totals 16 residues. CDR3 protein: CASSLEWGRSYNEQFF. The CDR3, as DNA: TGTGCCAGCAGCTTAGAGTGGGGTCGCTCCTACAATGAGCAGTTCTTC.

The chain recombines TRBV18 with TRBJ1-2; 11 bases line up with TRBD1. The CDR3 is 15 amino acids. Germline CDR1 and CDR2: KGHSH and LQKENI. Losses at the gene ends were 3 bases for V and 3 bases for J; bases not matched to a gene: 3. The CDR3 sequence: CASSPGQGVDYGYTF. CDR3 bases: TGTGCCAGCTCACCGGGACAGGGGGTCGACTATGGCTACACCTTC.

J is TRBJ1-2 and V is TRBV19; perhaps TRBD1 as D (6 bases). V was shortened by 3 bases and J by 0 bases, with 8 bases between the two germline ends. Per the germline V gene, CDR1 is LNHDA and CDR2 is SQIVND (reference sequence). The CDR3 extends over 14 amino acids. The CDR3, as DNA: TGTGCCAGTAGTATTGACAGGACTAACTATGGCTACACCTTC. This gives the protein CASSIDRTNYGYTF. The full variable domain, in which reference TRBV19 and TRBJ1-2 provide the parts outside the CDR3, is DGGITQSPKYLFRKEGQNVTLSCEQNLNHDAMYWYRQDPGQGLRLIYYSQIVNDFQKGDIAEGYSVSREKKESFPLTVTSAQKNPTAFYLCASSIDRTNYGYTFGSGTRLTVV.

V gene TRBV5-4 combines with J gene TRBJ2-7, with TRBD2 matching 11 bases. The CDR3 totals 14 residues. Germline V gene lookup returns CDR1 SGHNT and CDR2 YYREEE (reference sequence). The junction had 4 bases not matched to a gene; V was cut back by 4 bases and J by 4 bases. This CDR3 is CASSIGTSGYEQYF. CDR3 DNA: TGTGCCAGCAGCATAGGGACTAGCGGATACGAGCAGTACTTC.

The CDR3 protein is CASSWDVTSYGYTF. The DNA for the CDR3 is TGCGCCAGCAGCTGGGACGTGACGAGCTATGGCTACACCTTC. The rearrangement uses TRBV5-1 and TRBJ1-2, with D possibly TRBD1 on 5 matching bases. The V end was cut by 3 bases, the J end by 4 bases, with 13 bases between. This CDR3 has 14 residues. Germline V gene sequence: CDR1 SGHRS, CDR2 YFSETQ.

This rearrangement joins TRBV7-9 to TRBJ1-1; no clear D. V was pared by 1 base and J by 7 bases, with 7 bases between. This CDR3 comprises 12 residues. Germline V gene data show CDR1 as SEHNR and CDR2 as FQNEAQ (reference sequence). CDR3 sequence reads: CASSLGVSEAFF. CDR3 sequence (DNA): TGTGCCAGCAGCTTAGGTGTCAGTGAAGCTTTCTTT.

Points on this clonotype: A read error may account for a junction end that differs from germline. V gene TRBV5-1 combines with J gene TRBJ1-1; D gene ambiguous. The CDR3 runs to 13 residues. Germline CDR1 SGHRS, CDR2 YFSETQ. The DNA of the CDR3 is TGCGCCAGCAGCTTGGACAAATACACTGAAGTTTTCTTT. It specifies CASSLDKYTEVFF.

This rearrangement joins TRBV7-2 to TRBJ2-5; TRBD2 aligns across 10 bases. CDR3 size: 17 residues. From germline, CDR1 is SGHTA and CDR2 FQGNSA. V lost 5 bases to trimming and J lost 2 bases; unmatched junction nucleotides: 11. For the CDR3, the DNA is TGTGCCAGCAGCACCCTAGCGGGAGCGTCGGGGCAAGAGACCCAGTACTTC. Translation gives CASSTLAGASGQETQYF.

This chain connects TRBV10-3 to TRBJ2-3; TRBD2 agrees at 9 bases. CDR3 length: 15 residues. V lost 5 bases, J lost 1 base, and 4 bases stayed unmatched. Per germline, CDR1 ENHRY and CDR2 SYGVKD. This CDR3 is CAISSSSGGTDTQYF. The CDR3 DNA reads as TGTGCCATCAGTTCCTCTAGCGGGGGCACAGATACGCAGTATTTT.

The CDR3 region is CASSVRVTYEQYF. CDR3 nucleotides: TGTGCCAGCAGTGTCAGGGTAACTTACGAGCAGTACTTC. J is TRBJ2-7 and V is TRBV6-1; perhaps TRBD1 as D (5 bases). Germline CDR1 MNHNS, CDR2 SASEGT. The CDR3 has 13 amino acids. The V gene lost 4 bases and the J gene lost 4 bases, with 11 bases spanning the gap.

V and J are TRBV9 and TRBJ2-7, with 8 positions matching TRBD1. J was trimmed by 1 base and V by 3 bases; bases with no gene match: 6. Germline V gives CDR1 SGDLS, CDR2 YYNGEE. CDR3 size: 15 residues. CDR3 DNA sequence: TGTGCCAGCAGCGCAGACAGGGGCCCATCCTACGAGCAGTACTTC. It encodes CASSADRGPSYEQYF.

This chain uses TRBV12-3 or TRBV12-4 with TRBJ1-1, with D tentatively TRBD1 (5 bases). The CDR3 spans 13 residues. The V end lost 7 bases, the J end lost 5 bases, and 14 bases lay between the germline ends. This CDR3 is CASTAPGVTEAFF. The CDR3 bases are TGTGCCAGCACCGCACCGGGGGTTACTGAAGCTTTCTTT.